Sequencing of this T cell receptor (beta chain) was carried out in a study of blood T cell repertoires in COVID-19. Study-wide context: T cells, B-cell-depleted T cells, or PBMCs supplied cDNA or gDNA.

Trimming took 6 bases from V and 3 from J; bases not matched to a gene: 10. Germline V gene sequence: CDR1 SGHAT, CDR2 FQDESV (reference sequence). The CDR3 has 16 residues. In the authors' methods: Amplified reference gene primers provided the basis for estimating nucleated cell counts. Method: immunoSEQ multiplex PCR; TCRdb's copy keeps in-frame clones and lacks some. V and J calls plus clone size are reproduced from that table; the DNA served to infer D and trimming. Here the sample spans about 89,000 clones, 55% to 75% being singletons. The chain uses TRBV11-1 and TRBJ2-3, with 9 positions matching TRBD1. This receptor was taken from a woman of 80 years or more with acute or convalescent COVID-19. The source material was peripheral blood. CDR3 nucleotides: TGTGCCAGCAGTCGTAGGACAGGGGAGGTGACAGATACGCAGTATTTT. This sequence encodes CASSRRTGEVTDTQYF.